This T cell receptor (beta chain) was captured in a study of blood T cell repertoires in COVID-19. At the level of the study: Acute and convalescent COVID-19 samples came from the United States, Italy and Spain. PBMCs, B-cell-depleted T cells, or T cells provided the cDNA or gDNA that made up the material.

Sequencing was performed with immunoSEQ multiplex PCR; in TCRdb, only in-frame clones are kept and a portion is missing. The sample has 15,000 or so clones, roughly nine tenths seen once. This CDR3 has 17 amino acids. V lost 5 bases, J lost 8 bases, and 16 bases stayed unmatched. Germline CDR1 reads SGHTA; CDR2 reads FQGNSA. The clonotype originates from a man aged 50-60 years with active COVID-19. V gene TRBV7-2 combines with J gene TRBJ2-1; 9 bases are a match to TRBD2. Material for sequencing was peripheral blood. The CDR3 DNA is TGTGCCAGCAGCCCTCGCGGTAGCGGGAGACGGTACGATGAGCAGTTCTTC. This translates into CASSPRGSGRRYDEQFF.